Reported below is one TCR beta chain. No antigen is known for it. Assay: immunoSEQ multiplex PCR; the TCRdb copy retains only in-frame clones and omits some. The data hold about 2.4 million clones, with 80% to 95% observed a single time. The entry originates in a study of shared clonotypes between healthy human individuals. Findings and caveats of the study: Some clonotypes were shared by all four sorted-subset donors, while others were not shared. The non-shared ones had lower generation probabilities than the shared ones.

The clonotype originates from a man aged 18 to 29 in good health. Some clones in this sample may be carry-over from other donors' samples. Input material: naive CD4+ T cells from PBMCs. The sample's subset: CD45RA+ positively selected.

In nucleotides, the CDR3 is TGTGCCAGCAGCTTAGGCAGCCCCTCCTACAATGAGCAGTTCTTC. Translated, it gives CASSLGSPSYNEQFF. The genes are TRBV11-3 and TRBJ2-1, with D unresolved. Germline V gives CDR1 SGHNT, CDR2 YENEEA. The CDR3 sequence is 15 residues long. The V and J ends lost 1 base and 0 bases respectively, with 7 bases between them.